The 20 T cell receptor beta chains given below trace back to one sample, sequenced in a study of T-cell memory formation after mild COVID-19 (dated by TCRdb to 2020 to 2023). The library was generated by 5' RACE. Reads for this sample came from an Illumina NovaSeq 6000. TCRdb ran its own pipeline on the public reads, namely fastp trimming at Q25 and MiXCR clone calling, and kept in-frame beta chains. Under each unique CDR3 protein, matching rows form one entry showing the most common genes and DNA. Within this sample are about 470,000 distinct CDR3 sequences, with roughly 23% of them counted one time only. The ten largest clones add up to around an eighth of the sample. Material: PBMCs or a T cell subset sorted from them (not recorded which). All receptors derive from an adult woman who had mild COVID-19 (a few samples of this study predate the infection). The sample titles of this study are shuffled in the database, so cell type and time point are left out; the donor was told from shared clones.

V usage is TRBV9 and J usage is TRBJ2-7; TRBD2 aligns across 8 bases. Losses at the gene ends were 3 bases for V and 5 bases for J; bases not matched to a gene: 13. There are 16 residues in the CDR3. Per germline, CDR1 SGDLS and CDR2 YYNGEE. The DNA of the CDR3 is TGTGCCAGCAGCGCCTCTGTGGGCGGGGGGTTAGACGAGCAGTACTTC. Protein: CASSASVGGGLDEQYF. Together with reference TRBV9 and TRBJ2-7, the CDR3 gives the full variable domain: DSGVTQTPKHLITATGQRVTLRCSPRSGDLSVYWYQQSLDQGLQFLIQYYNGEERAKGNILERFSAQQFPDLHSELNLSSLELGDSALYFCASSASVGGGLDEQYFGPGTRLTVT.

This clonotype is a singleton in its sample. This chain connects TRBV4-1 to TRBJ2-3, with D hard to call. This CDR3 has 14 residues. The V end was cut by 8 bases, the J end by 5 bases, with 17 bases between. Germline V gives CDR1 MGHRA, CDR2 YSYEKL. The CDR3 loop reads CASEAQFARDTQYF. Here the CDR3 DNA reads TGCGCCAGCGAGGCCCAGTTTGCTCGAGATACGCAGTATTTT.

The genes are TRBV24-1 and TRBJ2-1; D is uncertain. The CDR3 totals 14 residues. V lost 0 bases and J 8 bases, leaving 10 bases between the germline ends. Germline V lookup: CDR1 KGHDR, CDR2 SFDVKD. In DNA, the CDR3 is TGTGCCACCAGTGATTTGGGACCTCGGGATGAGCAGTTCTTC. Translated: CATSDLGPRDEQFF.

The chain couples TRBV3-1 to TRBJ2-1; 11 nucleotides agree with TRBD2. Germline lookup yields CDR1 LGHDT and CDR2 YNNKEL (reference sequence). The CDR3 is 18 amino acids. After removal of 0 bases from V and 3 bases from J, the junction contained 7 bases not matched to a gene. The CDR3 DNA sequence: TGTGCCAGCAGCCAAGATACCCTAGCGGGGGGAATCTACAATGAGCAGTTCTTC. As protein: CASSQDTLAGGIYNEQFF.

This clonotype was detected only once. V gene TRBV14 combines with J gene TRBJ2-7; no reliable D call. This CDR3 is 15 amino acids long. CDR1 and CDR2 (germline): SGHDN, FVKESK. The V end lost 0 bases, the J end lost 3 bases, and 12 bases lay between the germline ends. The CDR3 coding sequence is TGTGCCAGCAGCCAAGAGCCGGGCCCATACTACGAGCAGTACTTC. This translates into CASSQEPGPYYEQYF.

This clonotype was found a few times. V usage is TRBV12-3 or TRBV12-4 and J usage is TRBJ2-3, with 10 positions matching TRBD2. The CDR3 is made up of 16 amino acids. J was trimmed by 0 bases and V by 8 bases; bases with no gene match: 8. CDR3 region: CASGFSGRDSTDTQYF. The CDR3 DNA reads as TGTGCCAGCGGCTTCAGCGGGAGGGATAGCACAGATACGCAGTATTTT.

J is TRBJ2-3 and V is TRBV29-1; unclear D gene. The V gene's germline CDR1 is SQVTM and CDR2 ANQGSEA. This CDR3 has 15 residues. V was trimmed by 1 base and J by 3 bases, leaving 14 bases between them. This CDR3 is CSVEALYSATDTQYF. CDR3 coding DNA: TGCAGCGTTGAAGCCCTATATAGTGCAACAGATACGCAGTATTTT.

This clonotype was counted a few times. The V and J genes are TRBV7-6 and TRBJ2-3, with 8 bases identical to TRBD1. The CDR3 consists of 19 residues. Germline CDR1 is SGHVS and CDR2 is FNYEAQ. The ends lost 1 base at V and 2 bases at J; junction bases unmatched: 14. The chain's CDR3 is CASSLDYVGGQGPTDTQYF. The CDR3 DNA reads TGTGCCAGCAGCTTAGATTATGTTGGAGGACAGGGACCCACAGATACGCAGTATTTT.

The rearrangement links TRBV14 to TRBJ1-1; D is ambiguous. V lost 1 base and J lost 0, with 9 bases in between. The CDR3 spans 15 residues. CDR1 and CDR2 from the germline V gene are SGHDN and FVKESK. CDR3 nucleotides: TGTGCCAGCAGCCAAGCTAGGGTGATGAACACTGAAGCTTTCTTT. Residues: CASSQARVMNTEAFF.

This chain uses TRBV29-1 with TRBJ2-5, with D hard to call. The V gene lost 4 bases and the J gene lost 3 bases, with 9 bases spanning the gap. CDR3 length equals 12 residues. CDR1 is SQVTM and CDR2 is ANQGSEA in the germline V gene. In DNA, the CDR3 is TGCAGCGTTGGCCCACGCGAAGAGACCCAGTACTTC. It translates to CSVGPREETQYF.

The J gene is TRBJ1-2, the V gene TRBV5-4; perhaps TRBD1 as D (5 bases). The germline V gene encodes CDR1 SGHNT and CDR2 YYREEE (reference sequence). CDR3 size: 15 residues. Trimming removed 1 base from V and 7 bases from J, with 17 bases in between. CDR3 residues: CASSLMGRLDAGYTF. CDR3 sequence (DNA): TGTGCCAGCAGCTTGATGGGACGGCTCGACGCTGGCTACACCTTC.

The V gene is TRBV15, the J gene TRBJ1-2; 8 nucleotides align to TRBD1. The CDR3 length is 15 residues. J gave up 4 bases and V 0 bases, and 4 bases lay outside the gene matches. Germline V gene lookup returns CDR1 LNHNV and CDR2 YYDKDF (reference sequence). In nucleotides, the CDR3 is TGTGCCACCAGCAGAGATAAACAGGGGGGCTATGGCTACACCTTC. Its translation is CATSRDKQGGYGYTF. The whole variable domain, filled in from reference TRBV15 and TRBJ1-2, reads DAMVIQNPRYQVTQFGKPVTLSCSQTLNHNVMYWYQQKSSQAPKLLFHYYDKDFNNEADTPDNFQSRRPNTSFCFLDIRSPGLGDTAMYLCATSRDKQGGYGYTFGSGTRLTVV.

The CDR3 DNA sequence: TGTGCCAGCAGTTTAGTGGGTGAGATCGGGGAGCTGTTTTTT. Translating it yields CASSLVGEIGELFF. The V and J genes are TRBV12-3 or TRBV12-4 and TRBJ2-2; D remains unclear. Trimming pared 1 base from V and 7 bases from J, leaving 10 bases between. This CDR3 contains 14 residues.

The V and J genes are TRBV28 and TRBJ1-1; D is perhaps TRBD1 (6 bases). V lost 6 bases, J lost 5 bases, and 16 bases lay in between. CDR3 length: 14 residues. CDR1 is MDHEN, CDR2 SYDVKM, per germline. CDR3 nucleotide sequence: TGTGCCAGCAGGGTACCACAGGGATATACTGAAGCTTTCTTT. Its translation is CASRVPQGYTEAFF.

The V call is TRBV5-1, the J call TRBJ2-2; D perhaps matches TRBD1 (5 bases). Trimming took off 0 bases at V and 6 bases at J, with 15 bases between the two ends. Germline V gene sequence: CDR1 SGHRS, CDR2 YFSETQ. The CDR3 is 16 residues long. Here the CDR3 DNA reads TGCGCCAGCAGCTTGGCCGACAGTACTGGAGCCGGGGAGCTGTTTTTT. Translating gives CASSLADSTGAGELFF.

There are a few counts of this clonotype. This chain uses TRBV4-2 with TRBJ2-7; D call uncertain. Between the trimmed V and J ends, which lost 0 bases and 6 bases, there was a span of 6 bases. The germline V gene has CDR1 LGHNA and CDR2 YNFKEQ. The CDR3 has 12 amino acids. CDR3 sequence reads: CASSQDDREQYF. Here the CDR3 DNA reads TGTGCCAGCAGCCAAGACGACCGCGAGCAGTACTTC.

The genes are TRBV5-1 and TRBJ2-1; maybe TRBD2 (5 bases). The CDR3 spans 13 residues. Trimming took off 2 bases at V and 8 bases at J, with 11 bases between the two ends. Germline V gene lookup returns CDR1 SGHRS and CDR2 YFSETQ. The CDR3: CASSFRGMDEQFF. CDR3 DNA: TGCGCCAGCAGCTTTCGGGGTATGGATGAGCAGTTCTTC.

This clonotype was observed a few times. The rearrangement links TRBV6-1 to TRBJ1-5; D may be TRBD1 (5 bases). V shed 2 bases and J shed 7 bases, with 12 bases lying between them. Germline assignment: CDR1 MNHNS and CDR2 SASEGT. CDR3 length equals 14 residues. The CDR3 nucleotides read TGTGCCAGCAGTGAAAGGGCCGGGGGGCAGCCCCAGCATTTT. Encoded protein: CASSERAGGQPQHF.

A few counts support this clonotype. The chain combines TRBV27 with TRBJ1-1; no clear D gene. V was pared by 2 bases and J by 5 bases, with 12 bases between. Germline CDR1 MNHEY, CDR2 SMNVEV (reference sequence). There are 14 residues in the CDR3. CDR3 nucleotide sequence: TGTGCCAGCAGTTTACGTGGTGGCGCAACTGAAGCTTTCTTT. The encoded protein is CASSLRGGATEAFF.

This clonotype appeared a few times. The chain uses TRBV7-3 and TRBJ2-3; 10 bases agree with TRBD2. Germline-derived CDR1 and CDR2 are SGHTA and FQGTGA. The CDR3 covers 15 residues. Trimming at V came to 7 bases and at J to 3 bases, leaving 7 bases not matched to a gene. CDR3 sequence (DNA): TGTGCCAGCACCTCAGCGGGGGGGACAACAGATACGCAGTATTTT. It translates to CASTSAGGTTDTQYF. The full variable domain, completed using reference TRBV7-3 and TRBJ2-3, is GAGVSQTPSNKVTEKGKYVELRCDPISGHTALYWYRQSLGQGPEFLIYFQGTGAADDSGLPNDRFFAVRPEGSVSTLKIQRTERGDSAVYLCASTSAGGTTDTQYFGPGTRLTVL.